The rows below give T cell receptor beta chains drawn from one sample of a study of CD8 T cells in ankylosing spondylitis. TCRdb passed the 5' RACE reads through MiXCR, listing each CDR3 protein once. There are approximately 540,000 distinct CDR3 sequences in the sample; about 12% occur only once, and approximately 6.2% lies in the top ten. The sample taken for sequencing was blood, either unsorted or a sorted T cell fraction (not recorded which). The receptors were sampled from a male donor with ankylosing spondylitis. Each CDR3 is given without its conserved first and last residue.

CDR3aa: ASSEYSTGF
v_gene: TRBV6-1
j_gene: TRBJ2-1

CDR3aa: ASTTFQGLVSEAF
v_gene: TRBV7-9
j_gene: TRBJ1-1

CDR3aa: ASSLLASGRAETQY
v_gene: TRBV27
j_gene: TRBJ2-5

CDR3aa: SARDSSGSYNEQF
v_gene: TRBV20-1
j_gene: TRBJ2-1

CDR3aa: ASSWDRGSSPLH
v_gene: TRBV12-3/TRBV12-4
j_gene: TRBJ1-6

CDR3aa: ASSQMADQETQY
v_gene: TRBV7-6
j_gene: TRBJ2-5

CDR3aa: ASSPQSLYNEQF
v_gene: TRBV12-3/TRBV12-4
j_gene: TRBJ2-1

CDR3aa: ASSPGTVDGETQY
v_gene: TRBV5-1
j_gene: TRBJ2-5

CDR3aa: ASSLRATGTDTQY
v_gene: TRBV3-1
j_gene: TRBJ2-3

CDR3aa: AISEPGYSPLH
v_gene: TRBV10-3
j_gene: TRBJ1-6

CDR3aa: ASSRASYEQY
v_gene: TRBV7-9
j_gene: TRBJ2-7

CDR3aa: ASSLLTGTYNEQF
v_gene: TRBV7-8
j_gene: TRBJ2-1

CDR3aa: ASSLPGTSGRWTYNEQF
v_gene: TRBV5-1
j_gene: TRBJ2-1

CDR3aa: ASSRGLAAYNEQF
v_gene: TRBV12-3/TRBV12-4
j_gene: TRBJ2-1

CDR3aa: ASSPRRGEAF
v_gene: TRBV5-1
j_gene: TRBJ1-1

CDR3aa: ASSYLPNYGYT
v_gene: TRBV19
j_gene: TRBJ1-2

CDR3aa: ASAPRTSGMVEQY
v_gene: TRBV12-5
j_gene: TRBJ2-7